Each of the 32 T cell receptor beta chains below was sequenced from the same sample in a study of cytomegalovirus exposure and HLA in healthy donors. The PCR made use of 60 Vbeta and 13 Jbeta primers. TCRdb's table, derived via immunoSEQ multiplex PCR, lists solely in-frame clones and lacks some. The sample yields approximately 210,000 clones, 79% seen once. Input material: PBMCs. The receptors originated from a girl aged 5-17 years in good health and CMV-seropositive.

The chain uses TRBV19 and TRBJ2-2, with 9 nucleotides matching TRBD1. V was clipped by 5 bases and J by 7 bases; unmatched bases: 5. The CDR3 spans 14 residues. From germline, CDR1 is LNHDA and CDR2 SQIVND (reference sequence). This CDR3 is CASSWGQGGGELFF. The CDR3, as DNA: TGTGCCAGTAGTTGGGGACAGGGCGGCGGGGAGCTGTTTTTT. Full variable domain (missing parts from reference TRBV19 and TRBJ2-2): DGGITQSPKYLFRKEGQNVTLSCEQNLNHDAMYWYRQDPGQGLRLIYYSQIVNDFQKGDIAEGYSVSREKKESFPLTVTSAQKNPTAFYLCASSWGQGGGELFFGEGSRLTVL.

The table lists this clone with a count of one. The CDR3 DNA is TGCAGCGTTGGGGGGGGTGCGGCCAAAAACATTCAGTACTTC. Protein: CSVGGGAAKNIQYF. The chain links TRBV29-1 to TRBJ2-4; 7 bases match TRBD2. The CDR3 covers 14 residues. Looked up from germline, CDR1 is SQVTM and CDR2 is ANQGSEA. The junction had 4 bases not matched to a gene; V was cut back by 4 bases and J by 1 base.

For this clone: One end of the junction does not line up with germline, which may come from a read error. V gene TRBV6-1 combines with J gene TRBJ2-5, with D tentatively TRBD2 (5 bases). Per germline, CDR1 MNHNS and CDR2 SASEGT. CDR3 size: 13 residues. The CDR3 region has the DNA TGTGCCAGCAGTGAACTTAAAGGACTGCGGTGGGACTTC. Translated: CASSELKGLRWDF.

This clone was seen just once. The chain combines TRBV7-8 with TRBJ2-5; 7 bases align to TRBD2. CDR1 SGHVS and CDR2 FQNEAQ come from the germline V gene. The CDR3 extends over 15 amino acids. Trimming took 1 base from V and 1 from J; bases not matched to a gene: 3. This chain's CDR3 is CASSLVGGGQETQYF. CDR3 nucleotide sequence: TGTGCCAGCAGCTTAGTCGGCGGGGGCCAAGAGACCCAGTACTTC.

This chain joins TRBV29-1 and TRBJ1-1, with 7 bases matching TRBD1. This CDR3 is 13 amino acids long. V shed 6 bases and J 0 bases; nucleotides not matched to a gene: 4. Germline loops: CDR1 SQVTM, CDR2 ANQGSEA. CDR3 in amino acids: CSVGDRLNTEAFF. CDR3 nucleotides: TGCAGCGTCGGGGACAGATTGAACACTGAAGCTTTCTTT.

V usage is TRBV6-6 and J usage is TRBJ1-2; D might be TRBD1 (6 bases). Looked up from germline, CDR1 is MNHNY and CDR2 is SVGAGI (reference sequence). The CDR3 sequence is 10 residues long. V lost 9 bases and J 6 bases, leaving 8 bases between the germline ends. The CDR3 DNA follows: TGTGCCAGTAGACAGGATGGCTACACCTTC. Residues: CASRQDGYTF.

The CDR3 nucleotides are TGCGCCAGCAGTGAGTGGGCAGTCAATCAGCCCCAGCATTTT. Its protein is CASSEWAVNQPQHF. This chain links TRBV10-2 with TRBJ1-5; D ambiguous. The CDR3 runs 14 residues. Trimming left V 1 base short and J 3 bases short, with 7 bases between. Germline V gene lookup returns CDR1 WSHSY and CDR2 SAAADI.

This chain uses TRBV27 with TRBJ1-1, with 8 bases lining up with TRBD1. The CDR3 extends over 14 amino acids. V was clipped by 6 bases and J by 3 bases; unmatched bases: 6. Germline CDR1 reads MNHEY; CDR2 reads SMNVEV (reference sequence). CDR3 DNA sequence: TGTGCCAGCAGCCCAGGGGGCGGGTACACTGAAGCTTTCTTT. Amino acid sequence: CASSPGGGYTEAFF.

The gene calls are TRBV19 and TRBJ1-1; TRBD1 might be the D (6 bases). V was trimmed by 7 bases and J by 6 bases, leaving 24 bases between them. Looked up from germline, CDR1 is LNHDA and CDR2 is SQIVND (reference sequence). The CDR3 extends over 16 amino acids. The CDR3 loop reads CASTPGRGGSMAEAFF. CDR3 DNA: TGTGCCAGTACCCCTGGGAGGGGGGGATCCATGGCTGAAGCTTTCTTT.

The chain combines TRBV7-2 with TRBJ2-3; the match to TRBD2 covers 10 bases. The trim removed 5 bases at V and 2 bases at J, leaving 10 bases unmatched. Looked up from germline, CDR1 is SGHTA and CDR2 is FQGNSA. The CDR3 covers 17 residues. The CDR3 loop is CASSAPVAGGYTDTQYF. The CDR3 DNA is TGTGCCAGCAGCGCACCGGTAGCGGGGGGCTACACAGATACGCAGTATTTT.

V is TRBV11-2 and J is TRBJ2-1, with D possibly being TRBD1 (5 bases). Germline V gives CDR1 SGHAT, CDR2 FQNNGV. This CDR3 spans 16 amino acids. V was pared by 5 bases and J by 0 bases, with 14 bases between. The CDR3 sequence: CASSPGQGSSYNEQFF. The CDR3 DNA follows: TGTGCCAGCAGCCCAGGGCAGGGTTCCTCCTACAATGAGCAGTTCTTC.

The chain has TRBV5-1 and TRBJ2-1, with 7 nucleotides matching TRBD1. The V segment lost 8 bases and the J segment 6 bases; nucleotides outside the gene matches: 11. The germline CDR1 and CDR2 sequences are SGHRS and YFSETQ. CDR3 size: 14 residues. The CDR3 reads CASRVGAGGNEQFF. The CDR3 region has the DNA TGCGCCAGTCGAGTGGGGGCAGGGGGCAATGAGCAGTTCTTC.

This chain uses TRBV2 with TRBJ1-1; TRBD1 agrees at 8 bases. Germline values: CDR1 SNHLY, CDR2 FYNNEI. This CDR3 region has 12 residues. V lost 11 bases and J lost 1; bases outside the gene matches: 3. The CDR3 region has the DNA TGTGCCTGGGGGACAGGGAACACTGAAGCTTTCTTT. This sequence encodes CAWGTGNTEAFF. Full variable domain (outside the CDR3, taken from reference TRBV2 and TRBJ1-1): EPEVTQTPSHQVTQMGQEVILRCVPISNHLYFYWYRQILGQKVEFLVSFYNNEISEKSEIFDDQFSVERPDGSNFTLKIRSTKLEDSAMYFCAWGTGNTEAFFGQGTRLTVV.

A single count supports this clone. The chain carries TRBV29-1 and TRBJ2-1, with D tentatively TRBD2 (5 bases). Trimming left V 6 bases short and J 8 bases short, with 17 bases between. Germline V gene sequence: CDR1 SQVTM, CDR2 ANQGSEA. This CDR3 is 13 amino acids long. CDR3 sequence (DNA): TGCAGCGTCGGAACCCGGCTTAGCGATGAGCAGTTCTTC. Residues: CSVGTRLSDEQFF.

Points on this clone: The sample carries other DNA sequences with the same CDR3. CDR3 region: CASSSGTGAYEQYF. The CDR3 DNA follows: TGCGCCAGCAGCTCCGGGACAGGGGCCTACGAGCAGTACTTC. This chain connects TRBV5-1 to TRBJ2-7; 10 bases map to TRBD1. With 3 bases clipped from V and 2 bases from J, the junction kept 2 bases outside the gene matches. Germline V CDR1 and CDR2: SGHRS, YFSETQ. This CDR3 is 14 amino acids long.

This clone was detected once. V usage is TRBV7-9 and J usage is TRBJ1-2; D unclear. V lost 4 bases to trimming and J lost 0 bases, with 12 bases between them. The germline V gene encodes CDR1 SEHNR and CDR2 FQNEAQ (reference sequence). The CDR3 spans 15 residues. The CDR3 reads CASSSPLEANYGYTF. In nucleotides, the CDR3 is TGTGCCAGCAGCTCCCCGTTAGAGGCTAACTATGGCTACACCTTC.

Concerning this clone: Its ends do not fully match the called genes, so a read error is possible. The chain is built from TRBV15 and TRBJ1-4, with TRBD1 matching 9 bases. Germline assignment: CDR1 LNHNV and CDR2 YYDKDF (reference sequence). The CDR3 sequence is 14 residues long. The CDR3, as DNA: TGTGCCACACAAACCGGGACAGGGAGTTCCCTTTTGGTCTTT. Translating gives CATQTGTGSSLLVF.

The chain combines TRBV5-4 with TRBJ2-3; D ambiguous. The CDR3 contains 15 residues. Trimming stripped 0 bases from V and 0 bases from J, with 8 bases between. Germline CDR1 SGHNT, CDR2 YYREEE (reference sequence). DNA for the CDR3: TGTGCCAGCAGCTTGGCGGCAGGCAGCACAGATACGCAGTATTTT. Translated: CASSLAAGSTDTQYF.

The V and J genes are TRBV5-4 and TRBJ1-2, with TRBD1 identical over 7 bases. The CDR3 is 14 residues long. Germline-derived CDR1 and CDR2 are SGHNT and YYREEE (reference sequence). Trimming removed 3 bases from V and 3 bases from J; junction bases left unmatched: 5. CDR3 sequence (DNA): TGTGCCAGCAGCTCACTTCAGGGGGACTATGGCTACACCTTC. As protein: CASSSLQGDYGYTF.

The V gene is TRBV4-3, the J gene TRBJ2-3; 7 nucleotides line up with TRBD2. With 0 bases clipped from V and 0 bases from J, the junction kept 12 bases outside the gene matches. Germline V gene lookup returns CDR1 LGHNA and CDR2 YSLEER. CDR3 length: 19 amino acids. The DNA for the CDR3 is TGCGCCAGCAGCCAAGAGGGGCCGGGGGGAGCGGCGAGCACAGATACGCAGTATTTT. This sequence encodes CASSQEGPGGAASTDTQYF.

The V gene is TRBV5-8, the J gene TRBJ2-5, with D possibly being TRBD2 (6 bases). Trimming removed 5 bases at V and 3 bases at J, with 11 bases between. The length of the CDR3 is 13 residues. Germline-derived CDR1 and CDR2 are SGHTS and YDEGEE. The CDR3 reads CASSSGLKETQYF. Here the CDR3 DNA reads TGTGCCAGCAGTTCCGGACTAAAAGAGACCCAGTACTTC.

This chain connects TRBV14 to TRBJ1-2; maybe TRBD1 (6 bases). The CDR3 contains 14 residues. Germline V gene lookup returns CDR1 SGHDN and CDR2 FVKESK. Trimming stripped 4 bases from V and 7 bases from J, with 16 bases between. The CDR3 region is CASSRLTGQGGYTF. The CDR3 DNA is TGTGCCAGCAGCCGTTTGACAGGTCAAGGTGGCTACACCTTC.

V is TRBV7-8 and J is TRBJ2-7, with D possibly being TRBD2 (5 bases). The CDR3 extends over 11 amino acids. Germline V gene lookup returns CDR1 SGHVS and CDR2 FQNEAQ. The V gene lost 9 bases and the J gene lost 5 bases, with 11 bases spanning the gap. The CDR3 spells CASEEDHEQYF. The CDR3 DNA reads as TGTGCCAGTGAGGAGGACCACGAGCAGTACTTC.

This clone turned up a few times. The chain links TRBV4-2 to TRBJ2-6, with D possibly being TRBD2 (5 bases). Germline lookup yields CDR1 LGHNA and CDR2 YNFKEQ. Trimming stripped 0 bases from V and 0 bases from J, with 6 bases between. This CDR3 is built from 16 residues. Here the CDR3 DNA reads TGTGCCAGCAGCCAAGAGACTATCTCTGGGGCCAACGTCCTGACTTTC. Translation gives CASSQETISGANVLTF.

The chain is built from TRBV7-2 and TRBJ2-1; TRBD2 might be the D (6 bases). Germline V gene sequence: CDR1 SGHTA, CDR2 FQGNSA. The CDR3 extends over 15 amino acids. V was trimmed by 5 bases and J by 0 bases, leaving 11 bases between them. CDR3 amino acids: CASSPGGRSYNEQFF. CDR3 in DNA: TGTGCCAGCAGCCCCGGAGGGCGCTCCTACAATGAGCAGTTCTTC.

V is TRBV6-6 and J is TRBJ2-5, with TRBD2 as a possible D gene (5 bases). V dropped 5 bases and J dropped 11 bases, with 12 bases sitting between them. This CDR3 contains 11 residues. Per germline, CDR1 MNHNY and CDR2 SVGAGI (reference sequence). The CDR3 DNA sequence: TGTGCCAGCAGTCTACTAGGATCTCAGTACTTC. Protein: CASSLLGSQYF.

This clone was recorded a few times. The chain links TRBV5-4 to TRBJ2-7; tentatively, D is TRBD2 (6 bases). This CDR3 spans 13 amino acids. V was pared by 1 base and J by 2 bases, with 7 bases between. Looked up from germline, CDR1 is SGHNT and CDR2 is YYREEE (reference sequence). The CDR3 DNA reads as TGTGCCAGCAGCTTGTGGGAGGCCTACGAGCAGTACTTC. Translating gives CASSLWEAYEQYF.

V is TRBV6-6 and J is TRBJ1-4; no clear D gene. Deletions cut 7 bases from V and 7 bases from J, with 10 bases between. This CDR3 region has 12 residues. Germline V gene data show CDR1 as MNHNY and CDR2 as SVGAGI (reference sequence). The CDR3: CASKVGSEKLFF. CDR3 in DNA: TGTGCCAGCAAAGTGGGGAGTGAAAAACTGTTTTTT.

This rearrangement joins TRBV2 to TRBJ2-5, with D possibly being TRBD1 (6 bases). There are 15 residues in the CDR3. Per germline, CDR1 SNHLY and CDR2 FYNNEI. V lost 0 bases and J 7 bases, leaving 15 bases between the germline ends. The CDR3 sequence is CASSEALQGSGTQYF. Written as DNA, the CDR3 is TGTGCCAGCAGTGAAGCGCTTCAGGGGAGCGGGACCCAGTACTTC.

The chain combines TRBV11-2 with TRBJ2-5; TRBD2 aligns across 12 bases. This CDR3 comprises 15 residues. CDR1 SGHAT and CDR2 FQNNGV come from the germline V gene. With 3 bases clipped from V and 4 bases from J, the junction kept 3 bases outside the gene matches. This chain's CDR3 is CASSLSSGGGETQYF. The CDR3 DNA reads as TGTGCCAGCAGCTTGTCTAGCGGGGGGGGAGAGACCCAGTACTTC.

The CDR3 sequence: CASSYRDRDSGELFF. The CDR3 bases are TGCGCCAGCAGCTACCGGGACAGGGACTCCGGGGAGCTGTTTTTT. This chain uses TRBV5-1 with TRBJ2-2, with TRBD1 matching 9 bases. Per germline, CDR1 SGHRS and CDR2 YFSETQ. This CDR3 is built from 15 residues. The junction had 6 bases not matched to a gene; V was cut back by 3 bases and J by 6 bases.

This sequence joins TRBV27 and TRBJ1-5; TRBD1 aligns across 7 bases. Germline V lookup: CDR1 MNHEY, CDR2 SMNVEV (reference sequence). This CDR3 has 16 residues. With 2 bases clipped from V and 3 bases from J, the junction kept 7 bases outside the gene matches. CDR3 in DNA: TGTGCCAGCAGTTTACGAGGGGGCGCCGTCAATCAGCCCCAGCATTTT. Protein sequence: CASSLRGGAVNQPQHF.